This T cell receptor beta chain is drawn from a study of control samples from healthy donors and cancer patients. V lost 0 bases, J lost 8 bases, and 16 bases lay in between. In germline, CDR1 is SGDLS, CDR2 YYNGEE. The CDR3 consists of 15 residues. Assay: immunoSEQ multiplex PCR; the TCRdb copy retains only in-frame clones and omits some. The sample records 70,000 to 90,000 clones, 94% being singletons. This sequence was found in a woman aged 40 to 50 in good health. Source material: blood. The chain recombines TRBV9 with TRBJ2-3; a possible D gene is TRBD2 (7 bases). The CDR3 region is CASSVVSAGAGTQYF. CDR3 DNA: TGTGCCAGCAGCGTAGTCAGTGCGGGGGCGGGTACGCAGTATTTT.